The 32 T cell receptor beta chains reported below all come from one sample, sequenced in a study of shared clonotypes between healthy human individuals. The repertoire was sequenced with immunoSEQ multiplex PCR; TCRdb's copy has only in-frame clones and lacks some. Of 2.3 million or so clones in the sample, over 90% are singletons; the top ten hold 0.39%. The sequencing sample was made of naive CD4+ T cells from PBMCs. Documented subset: CD45RA+ positively selected. These receptors all come from a man younger than 35 in good health. Some clones in this sample may be carry-over from other donors' samples.

The chain uses TRBV28 and TRBJ2-7, with a weak D call TRBD1 (5 bases). The length of the CDR3 is 15 residues. V lost 6 bases, J lost 2 bases, and 17 bases lay in between. Per the germline V gene, CDR1 is MDHEN and CDR2 is SYDVKM. This CDR3 is CASSNYLTGPYEQYF. CDR3 DNA: TGTGCCAGCAGCAACTACCTCACAGGACCCTACGAGCAGTACTTC.

The chain combines TRBV9 with TRBJ2-7; TRBD2 is a possible D gene (6 bases). The V gene's germline CDR1 is SGDLS and CDR2 YYNGEE. This CDR3 comprises 15 residues. V gave up 4 bases and J gave up 4 bases, with 18 bases separating them. The CDR3 DNA reads TGTGCCAGCAGCCCCCTCGGCTCGGGAGTGTACGAGCAGTACTTC. Amino acid sequence: CASSPLGSGVYEQYF.

The chain recombines TRBV5-6 with TRBJ2-4, with D possibly being TRBD2 (6 bases). The CDR3 loop spans 16 amino acids. The germline V gene has CDR1 SGHDT and CDR2 YYEEEE. V lost 4 bases to trimming and J lost 1 base, with 15 bases between them. Here the CDR3 reads CASSPVGSLAKNIQYF. The CDR3 DNA follows: TGTGCCAGCAGCCCCGTCGGGAGTCTGGCCAAAAACATTCAGTACTTC.

This chain uses TRBV4-1 with TRBJ2-3; D perhaps matches TRBD1 (5 bases). V lost 1 base and J 2 bases, leaving 7 bases between the germline ends. CDR3 length: 14 amino acids. The V gene's germline CDR1 is MGHRA and CDR2 YSYEKL. In nucleotides, the CDR3 is TGCGCCAGCAGCCAAGCCGGACACACAGATACGCAGTATTTT. It specifies CASSQAGHTDTQYF.

J is TRBJ2-1 and V is TRBV5-1; possible D gene TRBD1, 5 bases. Trimming cost V 0 bases and J 6 bases, with 13 bases left between them. In germline, CDR1 is SGHRS, CDR2 YFSETQ. The CDR3 extends over 15 amino acids. CDR3 in DNA: TGCGCCAGCAGCTTGGAGCCAGGGTTGAGCAATGAGCAGTTCTTC. Translated, it gives CASSLEPGLSNEQFF.

The gene calls are TRBV7-2 and TRBJ2-1, with 8 bases that match TRBD2. Germline V lookup: CDR1 SGHTA, CDR2 FQGNSA. V lost 5 bases, J lost 13 bases, and 13 bases stayed unmatched. The CDR3 sequence is 14 residues long. The CDR3 coding sequence is TGTGCCAGCAGCCCACCCGGGACTAGATTAATACAGTTCTTC. Its protein is CASSPPGTRLIQFF.

Concerning this clone: Distinct nucleotide sequences in the sample also encode this CDR3. DNA of the CDR3: TGCAGCGTTGAAGAGGGGGGAGGGGATCAGCCCCAGCATTTT. Translating gives CSVEEGGGDQPQHF. This rearrangement joins TRBV29-1 to TRBJ1-5; D is perhaps TRBD1 (5 bases). Germline V gene data show CDR1 as SQVTM and CDR2 as ANQGSEA. The CDR3 spans 14 residues. Trimming pared 0 bases from V and 5 bases from J, leaving 11 bases between.

This chain connects TRBV2 to TRBJ1-5, with 10 bases identical to TRBD1. This CDR3 contains 17 residues. Trimming took 7 bases from V and 3 from J; bases not matched to a gene: 12. Germline CDR1 reads SNHLY; CDR2 reads FYNNEI. The DNA of the CDR3 is TGTGCCAGCACGCTGGGACAGGGGCTACCCTCCAATCAGCCCCAGCATTTT. Translated, it gives CASTLGQGLPSNQPQHF.

Turning to this clone: The sample holds other DNA sequences that translate to the same CDR3. The genes are TRBV2 and TRBJ1-1, with D perhaps matching TRBD1 (6 bases). CDR3 length: 14 residues. The V end was cut by 2 bases, the J end by 1 base, with 8 bases between. Germline values: CDR1 SNHLY, CDR2 FYNNEI. The CDR3: CASSERGGNTEAFF. In DNA form, the CDR3 reads TGTGCCAGCAGTGAAAGAGGGGGGAACACTGAAGCTTTCTTT.

As to this clone: The sample contains more than one DNA sequence encoding this CDR3. The J gene is TRBJ2-7, the V gene TRBV5-1, with D perhaps TRBD2 (5 bases). Germline V gives CDR1 SGHRS, CDR2 YFSETQ. The CDR3 consists of 15 residues. The germline V and J ends were trimmed by 0 bases and 3 bases, with 13 bases remaining between them. The CDR3 reads CASSLGLAGFYEQYF. The CDR3 DNA follows: TGCGCCAGCAGCTTGGGTCTAGCCGGTTTCTACGAGCAGTACTTC. The complete variable domain, with remaining parts taken from reference TRBV5-1 and TRBJ2-7, reads KAGVTQTPRYLIKTRGQQVTLSCSPISGHRSVSWYQQTPGQGLQFLFEYFSETQRNKGNFPGRFSGRQFSNSRSEMNVSTLELGDSALYLCASSLGLAGFYEQYFGPGTRLTVT.

The gene calls are TRBV19 and TRBJ1-1; possible D gene TRBD1, 5 bases. The CDR3 totals 15 residues. CDR1 and CDR2 from the germline V gene are LNHDA and SQIVND (reference sequence). V lost 5 bases, J lost 3 bases, and 16 bases lay in between. In DNA, the CDR3 is TGTGCCAGTAGTCCGGGGTCCTTGGGGGACACTGAAGCTTTCTTT. Its translation is CASSPGSLGDTEAFF. Looking up the rest from reference TRBV19 and TRBJ1-1 gives the full variable domain: DGGITQSPKYLFRKEGQNVTLSCEQNLNHDAMYWYRQDPGQGLRLIYYSQIVNDFQKGDIAEGYSVSREKKESFPLTVTSAQKNPTAFYLCASSPGSLGDTEAFFGQGTRLTVV.

The V call is TRBV28, the J call TRBJ1-1; D gene ambiguous. V lost 5 bases to trimming and J lost 11 bases, with 15 bases between them. The CDR3 has 12 amino acids. From germline, CDR1 is MDHEN and CDR2 SYDVKM. CDR3 sequence (DNA): TGTGCCAGCAGTCCGCAGTACTTTGGGGCTTTCTTT. This translates into CASSPQYFGAFF.

The gene calls are TRBV27 and TRBJ1-1; no clear D. V lost 2 bases, J lost 1 base, and 11 bases lay in between. Germline V gene lookup returns CDR1 MNHEY and CDR2 SMNVEV (reference sequence). The CDR3 is made up of 15 amino acids. CDR3 nucleotides: TGTGCCAGCAGTTTAGGAGGCAGAGCGAACACTGAAGCTTTCTTT. It codes for CASSLGGRANTEAFF.

The V call is TRBV6-5, the J call TRBJ2-1; maybe TRBD1 (6 bases). Trimming cost V 5 bases and J 9 bases, with 17 bases left between them. This CDR3 is built from 14 residues. CDR1 MNHEY and CDR2 SVGAGI come from the germline V gene. The CDR3 DNA sequence: TGTGCCAGCAGTGGACGTACAGGGTCCGCTGAGCAGTTCTTC. It yields the protein CASSGRTGSAEQFF.

The chain has TRBV28 and TRBJ1-3; possibly TRBD1 for D (5 bases). This CDR3 comprises 16 residues. CDR1 and CDR2 (germline): MDHEN, SYDVKM. V was shortened by 7 bases and J by 0 bases, with 16 bases between the two germline ends. The CDR3 sequence: CASNPGPRTSGNTIYF. The CDR3 nucleotides are TGTGCCAGCAACCCGGGACCGCGAACCTCTGGAAACACCATATATTTT.

As concerns this clone: At the DNA level, this CDR3 is encoded by other sequences in the same sample as well. The gene calls are TRBV6-5 and TRBJ1-5; D remains ambiguous. CDR1 and CDR2 (germline): MNHEY, SVGAGI. CDR3 length equals 14 residues. With 2 bases removed from V and 3 bases from J, the gap between germline ends came to 8 bases. The CDR3 reads CASSYRGDNQPQHF. CDR3 nucleotides: TGTGCCAGCAGTTACCGTGGAGACAATCAGCCCCAGCATTTT.

The chain links TRBV25-1 to TRBJ1-3; TRBD1 is a possible D gene (6 bases). The CDR3 is 15 residues long. Germline loops: CDR1 MGHDK, CDR2 SYGVNS. Trimming cost V 4 bases and J 4 bases, with 14 bases left between them. The CDR3, as DNA: TGTGCCAGCAGTGTTTACAGGGATCCAGGAAACACCATATATTTT. Encoded protein: CASSVYRDPGNTIYF.

This rearrangement joins TRBV6-6 to TRBJ2-7; 8 bases align to TRBD2. The length of the CDR3 is 13 residues. Losses at the gene ends were 7 bases for V and 6 bases for J; bases not matched to a gene: 8. Germline V lookup: CDR1 MNHNY, CDR2 SVGAGI (reference sequence). CDR3 sequence: CASTPGLGGEQYF. CDR3 sequence (DNA): TGTGCCAGCACCCCGGGACTAGGGGGCGAGCAGTACTTC.

In regard to this clone: This same CDR3 is encoded by further DNA sequences in the sample. The chain combines TRBV28 with TRBJ2-5, with 10 bases that match TRBD1. The CDR3 has 14 residues. CDR1 and CDR2 from the germline V gene are MDHEN and SYDVKM. V was pared by 4 bases and J by 4 bases, with 3 bases of the junction left unmatched. The CDR3 region has the DNA TGTGCCAGCAGTTCTGACAGGGGGCGAGAGACCCAGTACTTC. Translated: CASSSDRGRETQYF.

CDR3 protein: CASSFFETQYF. The DNA of the CDR3 is TGTGCCAGCAGCTTCTTTGAGACCCAGTACTTC. The V gene is TRBV11-2, the J gene TRBJ2-5, with D unclear. Trimming took 3 bases from V and 5 from J, leaving 4 bases between them. The CDR3 extends over 11 amino acids. Germline CDR1 SGHAT, CDR2 FQNNGV.

This clone was seen only a few times. V and J are TRBV28 and TRBJ1-1, with a possible D match to TRBD1 (5 bases). There are 13 residues in the CDR3. The germline V gene encodes CDR1 MDHEN and CDR2 SYDVKM. The V end was cut by 9 bases, the J end by 0 bases, with 11 bases between. The CDR3 reads CASAGRLNTEAFF. In nucleotides, the CDR3 is TGTGCCAGTGCGGGACGGTTGAACACTGAAGCTTTCTTT.

The chain recombines TRBV19 with TRBJ1-1; TRBD1 might be the D (5 bases). The V end was cut by 1 base, the J end by 6 bases, with 12 bases between. The CDR3 length is 14 residues. The germline gives CDR1 LNHDA, CDR2 SQIVND (reference sequence). CDR3 coding DNA: TGTGCCAGTAGTATAGTTGCGGGGGGTTCTGAAGCTTTCTTT. It is translated as CASSIVAGGSEAFF.

As for this clone: This specimen includes other DNA sequences encoding the same CDR3. The CDR3: CASSYLAGGGTGELFF. The CDR3 DNA follows: TGCGCCAGCAGCTATCTAGCGGGAGGAGGAACCGGGGAGCTGTTTTTT. The V call is TRBV5-1, the J call TRBJ2-2; 11 positions match TRBD2. J lost 5 bases, V lost 3 bases, and 6 bases had no gene match. The length of the CDR3 is 16 residues. The V gene's germline CDR1 is SGHRS and CDR2 YFSETQ.

The rearrangement uses TRBV14 and TRBJ2-7, with D uncertain. The CDR3 runs 15 residues. The V end lost 4 bases, the J end lost 4 bases, and 17 bases lay between the germline ends. Germline V lookup: CDR1 SGHDN, CDR2 FVKESK. The CDR3 region has the DNA TGTGCCAGCAGCCGAAAGCAAACCTCACTATACGAGCAGTACTTC. Amino acids: CASSRKQTSLYEQYF.

The chain joins TRBV25-1 to TRBJ1-4; D may be TRBD1 (5 bases). The V end lost 5 bases, the J end lost 10 bases, and 20 bases lay between the germline ends. CDR1 is MGHDK, CDR2 SYGVNS, per germline. The CDR3 consists of 15 residues. CDR3 loop: CASSLSRGLGSKLFF. The DNA for the CDR3 is TGTGCCAGCAGTCTATCCCGGGGGTTAGGCTCAAAACTGTTTTTT.

This clone was found once. The rearrangement joins TRBV15 to TRBJ2-7, with D possibly being TRBD1 or TRBD2 (5 bases each). The CDR3 length is 14 residues. V was trimmed by 6 bases and J by 4 bases, leaving 16 bases between them. Germline V gene data show CDR1 as LNHNV and CDR2 as YYDKDF (reference sequence). CDR3 sequence: CATSMGPAPYEQYF. CDR3 DNA: TGTGCCACCAGTATGGGACCGGCCCCTTACGAGCAGTACTTC.

V gene TRBV7-2 combines with J gene TRBJ1-4; TRBD1 matches at 7 bases. This CDR3 comprises 15 residues. The V gene's germline CDR1 is SGHTA and CDR2 FQGNSA. Trimming took 0 bases from V and 6 from J; bases not matched to a gene: 4. The CDR3 DNA is TGTGCCAGCAGCTTAGCAGGGGGCGAATATGAAAAACTGTTTTTT. As protein: CASSLAGGEYEKLFF.

The table lists this clone with a few counts. The V call is TRBV29-1, the J call TRBJ1-1; D is uncertain. Germline CDR1 reads SQVTM; CDR2 reads ANQGSEA. The CDR3 length is 13 residues. With 7 bases removed from V and 1 base from J, the gap between germline ends came to 13 bases. The CDR3 is CSGQVSGNTEAFF. CDR3 DNA sequence: TGCAGCGGTCAGGTCTCGGGGAACACTGAAGCTTTCTTT. Full variable domain (rest looked up from reference TRBV29-1 and TRBJ1-1): SAVISQKPSRDICQRGTSLTIQCQVDSQVTMMFWYRQQPGQSLTLIATANQGSEATYESGFVIDKFPISRPNLTFSTLTVSNMSPEDSSIYLCSGQVSGNTEAFFGQGTRLTVV.

The V call is TRBV4-1, the J call TRBJ2-1; no firm D call. This CDR3 is built from 15 residues. V shed 2 bases and J shed 9 bases, with 17 bases lying between them. Germline lookup yields CDR1 MGHRA and CDR2 YSYEKL. The CDR3 DNA is TGCGCCAGCAGCCAAATTTGGGGTGCGTGGGGTGAGCAGTTCTTC. Protein product: CASSQIWGAWGEQFF.

The chain couples TRBV12-5 to TRBJ2-5; D may be TRBD1 (6 bases). The V gene lost 7 bases and the J gene lost 3 bases, with 12 bases spanning the gap. CDR3 size: 13 residues. In germline, CDR1 is LGHNT, CDR2 FRNRAP. The chain's CDR3 is CASVGQGKETQYF. In DNA, the CDR3 is TGTGCTAGTGTGGGGCAGGGGAAAGAGACCCAGTACTTC.

The V and J genes are TRBV5-1 and TRBJ1-2; unclear D gene. This CDR3 has 14 residues. CDR1 is SGHRS and CDR2 is YFSETQ in the germline V gene. With 0 bases removed from V and 2 bases from J, the gap between germline ends came to 8 bases. CDR3 region: CASSLETFNYGYTF. The CDR3, as DNA: TGCGCCAGCAGCTTGGAGACATTCAACTATGGCTACACCTTC.

This chain links TRBV11-2 with TRBJ2-7; D is unresolved. Germline V lookup: CDR1 SGHAT, CDR2 FQNNGV. Trimming took 3 bases from V and 2 from J, leaving 14 bases between them. There are 15 residues in the CDR3. The CDR3 DNA reads TGTGCCAGCAGCTTTTCCGTTGGTCCTACCTACGAGCAGTACTTC. Amino acids: CASSFSVGPTYEQYF.